This TCR beta chain was observed in a study of early T cells in non-severe SARS-CoV-2 infection. About the research overall: Chains were not paired, and sequencing was done on bulk RNA from unsorted whole blood. General study points: Lookups in VDJdb leaned toward anti-spike CD8 responses and missed private and CD4 specificities.

Individual cDNA molecules were tagged with unique molecular identifiers. TCRdb re-called the 5' RACE reads through MiXCR, storing one row per CDR3 protein. The repertoire consists of about 92,000 distinct CDR3 sequences, with around an eighth occurring once and the leading ten covering about 7.5%. This clonotype was seen more than once but under ten times. What it recognizes is unknown. At one of its ends the junction is not consistent with the germline gene, which may arise from a read error. This clonotype was obtained from an adult who was a healthcare worker with PCR-confirmed SARS-CoV-2 infection or an uninfected control (not recorded which). Sequencing was performed on whole blood.

The CDR3 DNA reads as TGTGCCAGCAGCCCCGTCCCGGGGGCTGAAGTTTTCTTT. Its protein is CASSPVPGAEVFF. J is TRBJ1-1 and V is TRBV3-1; a possible D gene is TRBD1 (6 bases). This CDR3 contains 13 residues. From germline, CDR1 is LGHDT and CDR2 YNNKEL (reference sequence).